The 8 T cell receptor beta chains below all came from one sample that was sequenced in a study of neurological immune-mediated disorders. TCRdb used MiXCR to reprocess the 5' RACE reads, holding one entry per CDR3 protein. This table has under 85,000 distinct CDR3 sequences, roughly 13% appearing once. Sequenced material: PBMCs. The receptor source for this set is a woman in her fifties or sixties in good health.

This clonotype was found many times. V usage is TRBV6-1 and J usage is TRBJ1-3; D gene unclear. Between the trimmed V and J ends, which lost 1 base and 0 bases, there was a span of 13 bases. Germline CDR1 reads MNHNS; CDR2 reads SASEGT. The CDR3 runs to 17 residues. As DNA, the CDR3 is TGTGCCAGCAGTGAAGATTACTGGGCTAACTCTGGAAACACCATATATTTT. Translation: CASSEDYWANSGNTIYF.

Only a few counts were recorded for this clonotype. An end of the junction differs from the germline gene, which may be a read error. J is TRBJ2-1 and V is TRBV7-3; TRBD1 aligns across 7 bases. Germline values: CDR1 SGHTA, CDR2 FQGTGA. The CDR3 is made up of 15 amino acids. The CDR3 coding sequence is TGTGCCAGCAGGTTAACCGGGACAGCCTACAATGAGCAGTTCTTC. Translating it yields CASRLTGTAYNEQFF. The variable domain in full, with the rest retrieved from reference TRBV7-3 and TRBJ2-1, is GAGVSQTPSNKVTEKGKYVELRCDPISGHTALYWYRQSLGQGPEFLIYFQGTGAADDSGLPNDRFFAVRPEGSVSTLKIQRTERGDSAVYLCASRLTGTAYNEQFFGPGTRLTVL.

This clonotype was picked up many times. The chain combines TRBV9 with TRBJ2-1, with TRBD2 matching 8 bases. Germline lookup yields CDR1 SGDLS and CDR2 YYNGEE. After removal of 3 bases from V and 4 bases from J, the junction contained 9 bases not matched to a gene. This CDR3 contains 16 residues. The CDR3 spells CASSGLAGRPYNEQFF. CDR3 DNA: TGTGCCAGCAGCGGCTTAGCGGGGAGGCCTTACAATGAGCAGTTCTTC.

Notes on this clonotype: A much larger clone differs from this one at a single base, so this may be a read error. The V call is TRBV5-1, the J call TRBJ2-3; D gene ambiguous. Germline V gene sequence: CDR1 SGHRS, CDR2 YFSETQ. V was cut by 3 bases and J by 6 bases, with 20 bases left in between. CDR3 length: 16 amino acids. The CDR3, as DNA: TGCGCCAGCAGCTCAAAGGGTGGGTCTGGTCGTGATACGCAGTATTTT. Protein: CASSSKGGSGRDTQYF.

This clonotype occurred many times. This CDR3 is CASSPPGRRNTEAFF. The CDR3 nucleotides read TGTGCCAGCAGCCCCCCGGGGAGGAGGAACACTGAAGCTTTCTTT. J is TRBJ1-1 and V is TRBV7-8; D unclear. In germline, CDR1 is SGHVS, CDR2 FQNEAQ. The V end lost 5 bases, the J end lost 1 base, and 14 bases lay between the germline ends. The CDR3 spans 15 residues.

This clonotype was seen ten or more times. This sequence joins TRBV7-8 and TRBJ2-3; 8 bases are shared with TRBD2. The CDR3 runs 16 residues. The junction had 3 bases not matched to a gene; V was cut back by 0 bases and J by 1 base. Germline V gene data show CDR1 as SGHVS and CDR2 as FQNEAQ. Written as DNA, the CDR3 is TGTGCCAGCAGCTTAGCACTAGCGGAGCGCACAGATACGCAGTATTTT. This sequence encodes CASSLALAERTDTQYF.

At least ten counts were recorded for this clonotype. The genes are TRBV29-1 and TRBJ2-1, with 12 bases fitting TRBD2. J was trimmed by 15 bases and V by 0 bases; bases with no gene match: 12. From germline, CDR1 is SQVTM and CDR2 ANQGSEA. The CDR3 is 15 amino acids. This chain's CDR3 is CSVEEGLTSGRVRFF. DNA for the CDR3: TGCAGCGTTGAAGAAGGGTTGACTAGCGGGAGAGTCCGGTTCTTC.

This clonotype has just a few counts. The chain couples TRBV5-1 to TRBJ1-1; D gene uncertain. Germline values: CDR1 SGHRS, CDR2 YFSETQ. The V end was cut by 7 bases, the J end by 4 bases, with 14 bases between. There are 13 residues in the CDR3. The CDR3 sequence: CASGDGVSTEAFF. The CDR3 coding sequence is TGCGCCAGCGGCGACGGGGTGAGCACTGAAGCTTTCTTT.